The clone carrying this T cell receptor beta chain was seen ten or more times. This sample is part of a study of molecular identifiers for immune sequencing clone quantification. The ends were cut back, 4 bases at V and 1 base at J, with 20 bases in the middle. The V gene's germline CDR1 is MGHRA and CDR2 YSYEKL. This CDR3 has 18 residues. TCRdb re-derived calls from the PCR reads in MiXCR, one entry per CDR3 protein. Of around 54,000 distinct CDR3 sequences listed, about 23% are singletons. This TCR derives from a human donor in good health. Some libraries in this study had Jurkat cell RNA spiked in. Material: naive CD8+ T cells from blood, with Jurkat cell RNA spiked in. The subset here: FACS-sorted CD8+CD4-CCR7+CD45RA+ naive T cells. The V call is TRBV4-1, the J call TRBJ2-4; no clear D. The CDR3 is CASSLNWLPQEAKNIQYF. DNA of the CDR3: TGCGCCAGCAGCCTCAATTGGTTACCCCAGGAGGCCAAAAACATTCAGTACTTC.